The 14 T cell receptor beta chains below all came from one sample that was sequenced in a study of T-cell reconstitution after alpha-beta-depleted transplantation in children. The TCRbeta library incorporated unique molecular identifiers. TCRdb analysed the PCR reads with MiXCR anew, one entry per CDR3 protein. The sample lists 250,000 to 350,000 distinct CDR3 sequences, about 10% seen once, with around 9.1% in the top ten. The starting material was PBMCs from the stem cell graft donor, obtained from the stem cell graft. These receptors were collected from a human donor who donated a stem cell graft to a child with SCID.

The CDR3 protein is CASRPARVNTEAFF. DNA of the CDR3: TGCGCCAGCAGACCGGCCAGGGTGAACACTGAAGCTTTCTTT. The chain couples TRBV5-1 to TRBJ1-1; TRBD1 is a possible D gene (5 bases). The CDR3 is 14 residues long. CDR1 is SGHRS, CDR2 YFSETQ, per germline. Between the trimmed V and J ends, which lost 5 bases and 0 bases, there was a span of 11 bases.

This clonotype was recorded many times. The chain recombines TRBV9 with TRBJ1-2, with D possibly matching TRBD1 (6 bases). The germline CDR1 and CDR2 sequences are SGDLS and YYNGEE. The CDR3 totals 16 residues. V was cut by 3 bases and J by 4 bases, with 19 bases left in between. The CDR3 protein is CASSGRVGAWVYGYTF. The CDR3 coding sequence is TGTGCCAGCAGCGGCCGTGTGGGGGCATGGGTCTATGGCTACACCTTC.

There are many counts of this clonotype. The chain combines TRBV2 with TRBJ1-1; no definite D call. V was trimmed by 7 bases and J by 1 base, leaving 10 bases between them. The germline V gene encodes CDR1 SNHLY and CDR2 FYNNEI. The CDR3 runs to 13 residues. The chain's CDR3 is CASTLHPNTEAFF. The CDR3 DNA reads TGTGCCAGCACCTTACATCCGAACACTGAAGCTTTCTTT.

This sequence joins TRBV15 and TRBJ2-7, with 8 bases lining up with TRBD2. The CDR3 extends over 16 amino acids. The V gene end was trimmed by 0 bases and the J gene end by 5 bases; junction bases not matched to a gene: 9. Germline V gene lookup returns CDR1 LNHNV and CDR2 YYDKDF (reference sequence). Written as DNA, the CDR3 is TGTGCCACCAGCAGAGATCGGGGGGGTCTTCCCGACGAGCAGTACTTC. Protein product: CATSRDRGGLPDEQYF.

This clonotype was seen more than once but under ten times. The chain carries TRBV5-1 and TRBJ2-2; 12 bases map to TRBD2. The CDR3 contains 17 residues. V shed 4 bases, J shed 6 bases, and the junction held 10 bases outside the gene matches. Per the germline V gene, CDR1 is SGHRS and CDR2 is YFSETQ. CDR3 residues: CASSPIWTSGAAGELFF. As DNA, the CDR3 is TGCGCCAGCAGCCCTATCTGGACTAGCGGGGCAGCCGGGGAGCTGTTTTTT.

This clonotype occurred a few times. The rearrangement uses TRBV7-8 and TRBJ2-1; 11 bases align to TRBD2. This CDR3 comprises 13 residues. Per germline, CDR1 SGHVS and CDR2 FQNEAQ. The J segment lost 9 bases and the V segment lost 8 bases, leaving 6 bases of the junction unmatched. CDR3 amino acids: CASLLAGGLEQFF. As DNA, the CDR3 is TGTGCCAGCCTCCTAGCGGGGGGTCTTGAGCAGTTCTTC. Looking up the rest from reference TRBV7-8 and TRBJ2-1 gives the full variable domain: GAGVSQSPRYKVAKRGQDVALRCDPISGHVSLFWYQQALGQGPEFLTYFQNEAQLDKSGLPSDRFFAERPEGSVSTLKIQRTQQEDSAVYLCASLLAGGLEQFFGPGTRLTVL.

This clonotype was picked up many times. This chain connects TRBV11-2 to TRBJ1-1, with D unresolved. Germline assignment: CDR1 SGHAT and CDR2 FQNNGV. With 4 bases removed from V and 4 bases from J, the gap between germline ends came to 13 bases. This CDR3 is 14 amino acids long. CDR3 residues: CASSWVHGRTEAFF. As DNA, the CDR3 is TGTGCCAGCAGCTGGGTCCACGGGCGCACTGAAGCTTTCTTT.

This clonotype was recorded at least ten times. The chain combines TRBV25-1 with TRBJ2-1; 9 nucleotides align to TRBD2. CDR1 is MGHDK and CDR2 is SYGVNS in the germline V gene. The CDR3 sequence is 15 residues long. With 3 bases clipped from V and 5 bases from J, the junction kept 5 bases outside the gene matches. CDR3 in amino acids: CASSELAGSHNEQFF. In DNA form, the CDR3 reads TGTGCCAGCAGTGAGCTAGCGGGGAGCCACAATGAGCAGTTCTTC.

This clonotype was found many times. The rearrangement joins TRBV12-3 or TRBV12-4 to TRBJ1-2; D might be TRBD1 (5 bases). The CDR3 has 14 amino acids. V was shortened by 7 bases and J by 8 bases, with 20 bases between the two germline ends. The CDR3: CASTHRRGIGGYTF. The CDR3 DNA sequence: TGTGCCAGCACCCATCGAAGGGGCATTGGGGGCTACACCTTC.

A few counts support this clonotype. The chain combines TRBV27 with TRBJ1-1, with D hard to call. CDR3 length: 13 residues. CDR1 MNHEY and CDR2 SMNVEV come from the germline V gene (reference sequence). V lost 2 bases to trimming and J lost 8 bases, with 12 bases between them. CDR3 in amino acids: CASSLLIAGEAFF. The DNA of the CDR3 is TGTGCCAGCAGTTTACTTATTGCCGGGGAAGCTTTCTTT.

The rearrangement joins TRBV6-1 to TRBJ2-5, with D perhaps TRBD2 (5 bases). CDR1 and CDR2 from the germline V gene are MNHNS and SASEGT. The ends were cut back, 6 bases at V and 4 bases at J, with 15 bases in the middle. There are 14 residues in the CDR3. DNA of the CDR3: TGTGCCAGCAGCCCGAGGGCCGGGTCAGAGACCCAGTACTTC. It encodes CASSPRAGSETQYF.

In this sample, this clonotype turned up a few times. The V call is TRBV25-1, the J call TRBJ2-3, with D unclear. Germline CDR1 and CDR2: MGHDK and SYGVNS. The CDR3 extends over 15 amino acids. Trimming cost V 6 bases and J 4 bases, with 17 bases left between them. Here the CDR3 reads CASSDGQVLADTQYF. For the CDR3, the DNA is TGTGCCAGCAGCGATGGGCAGGTTTTGGCAGATACGCAGTATTTT. Drawing the rest from reference TRBV25-1 and TRBJ2-3, the complete variable domain is EADIYQTPRYLVIGTGKKITLECSQTMGHDKMYWYQQDPGMELHLIHYSYGVNSTEKGDLSSESTVSRIRTEHFPLTLESARPSHTSQYLCASSDGQVLADTQYFGPGTRLTVL.

In this sample, this clonotype turned up many times. The chain carries TRBV2 and TRBJ2-5, with 9 bases that match TRBD2. CDR3 length: 14 amino acids. Germline V gene lookup returns CDR1 SNHLY and CDR2 FYNNEI. V lost 6 bases to trimming and J lost 5 bases; unmatched junction nucleotides: 7. Here the CDR3 reads CASRAGGPRETQYF. CDR3 nucleotide sequence: TGTGCCAGCAGAGCGGGGGGACCCCGGGAGACCCAGTACTTC.

The gene calls are TRBV18 and TRBJ2-3; 7 bases fit TRBD2. Trimming at V came to 0 bases and at J to 2 bases, leaving 2 bases not matched to a gene. The CDR3 covers 15 residues. The germline gives CDR1 KGHSH, CDR2 LQKENI. DNA for the CDR3: TGTGCCAGCTCACCACCGGGGGGGATCACAGATACGCAGTATTTT. This translates into CASSPPGGITDTQYF.